This T cell receptor beta chain was observed in a study of PD-1 blockade in classical Hodgkin lymphoma. Whole-study findings and limits: Some patients started nivolumab under 1 year after ASCT, and they were excluded.

Every patient experienced relapse after autologous stem cell transplantation, and brentuximab vedotin exposure varied. Turning to this clone: Its target is not known.

Germline assignment: CDR1 MDHEN and CDR2 SYDVKM. The CDR3 length is 19 residues. The V end was cut by 5 bases, the J end by 2 bases, with 27 bases between. Assay: immunoSEQ multiplex PCR; the TCRdb copy retains only in-frame clones and omits some. This sample has 14,000 or so clones, with roughly 80% found just once. This chain uses TRBV28 with TRBJ1-2, with D possibly matching TRBD1 (5 bases). Sample: peripheral blood mononuclear cells (PBMCs), taken at baseline. The sequence derives from a human donor with classical Hodgkin lymphoma. The CDR3 spells CASSPHGGARIYANYGYTF. CDR3 bases: TGTGCCAGCAGTCCCCATGGAGGGGCGCGTATCTATGCCAACTATGGCTACACCTTC.